These T cell receptor beta chains were read from a single sample in a study of T cells after somatic rescue of genetic block. Data came from immunoSEQ multiplex PCR; TCRdb stores just in-frame clones and leaves some out. The table lists around 52,000 clones, roughly 96% of them singletons. Sequenced input: peripheral blood mononuclear cells (PBMCs). Receptors were obtained from a child younger than two. Both conserved end residues are part of each CDR3. A D gene is named only where the DNA matches it firmly. Part of the rows lack a size; the others show once, few, many or a class for expanded clones.

D | J | size | V | DNA | CDR3
NA | TRBJ2-3 | NA | TRBV6-6 | TGTGCCAGCCGTGGAGGGGGCGTAGATACGCAGTATTTT | CASRGGGVDTQYF
NA | TRBJ1-1 | few | TRBV7-9 | TGTGCCAGCAGCTTAGGCACTGAAGCTTTCTTT | CASSLGTEAFF
TRBD1 | TRBJ1-1 | few | TRBV14 | TGTGCCATTTCTAGGACAGGGAGTACTGAAGCTTTCTTT | CAISRTGSTEAFF
NA | TRBJ2-6 | NA | TRBV5-1 | TGCGCCAGCAGCCCCGGGATTACGGGGGCCAACGTCCTAACTTTC | CASSPGITGANVLTF
NA | TRBJ2-7 | NA | TRBV23-1 | TGCGCCAGCAGTCTCCCGGACAGGGAGGGGGGCTACGAGCAGTACTTC | CASSLPDREGGYEQYF
TRBD2 | TRBJ2-7 | NA | TRBV5-4 | TGTGCCAGCAGCTTAACTAGCGGGAGTAAAGAGCAGTACTTC | CASSLTSGSKEQYF
NA | TRBJ2-1 | NA | TRBV4-1 | TGCGCCAGCAGCCAAGAGAGCGGGGTAGGGGGGCAGTTCTTC | CASSQESGVGGQFF
NA | TRBJ2-1 | NA | TRBV6-1 | TGTGCCAGCAGCCCGGGACCCAGCTCCTACAATGAGCAGTTCTTC | CASSPGPSSYNEQFF
TRBD1 | TRBJ1-1 | few | TRBV30 | TGTGCCTGGAGTCGAGGACAGGGTTACACTGAAGCTTTCTTT | CAWSRGQGYTEAFF
TRBD1 | TRBJ1-4 | NA | TRBV4-1 | TGCGCCAGCAGCCAGGACAGGAATGAAAAACTGTTTTTT | CASSQDRNEKLFF
TRBD2 | TRBJ2-7 | NA | TRBV9 | TGTGCCAGCAGCGCTAGCGGGAGGCAGTACTTC | CASSASGRQYF
NA | TRBJ1-2 | once | TRBV25-1 | TGTGCCAGCAGTGAATGGGGACACTATGGCTACACCTTC | CASSEWGHYGYTF
TRBD1 | TRBJ2-7 | NA | TRBV19 | TGTGCCAGTAGTGACCGGGACAGGGTAAGGGACGAGCAGTACTTC | CASSDRDRVRDEQYF
TRBD2 | TRBJ2-1 | NA | TRBV6-5 | TGTGCCAGCAGCCATCCGGGACTAGCGAAGTTCTTC | CASSHPGLAKFF
NA | TRBJ1-5 | NA | TRBV19 | TGTGCCAGTAGGTCGTCACTTAGCAATCAGCCCCAGCATTTT | CASRSSLSNQPQHF
TRBD1 | TRBJ2-7 | NA | TRBV28 | TGTGCCAGCAGTTTATGTGGGAGACAGGGGGCCTACGAGCAGTACTTC | CASSLCGRQGAYEQYF
NA | TRBJ1-2 | NA | TRBV7-2 | TGTGCCAGCAGTAGGAGGGGCTATGGCTACACCTTC | CASSRRGYGYTF
TRBD2 | TRBJ2-7 | NA | TRBV4-3 | TGCGCCAGCAGCCAAGATACGGCGGGAGTCCCCTACGAGCAGTACTTC | CASSQDTAGVPYEQYF
NA | TRBJ2-3 | NA | TRBV28 | TGTGCCAGCAGTTTCCCCCTGGACACAGATACGCAGTATTTT | CASSFPLDTDTQYF
TRBD2 | TRBJ2-1 | NA | TRBV5-4 | TGTGCCAGCAGCTTGGGGACCGGGAGGCGAGTTAGCAATGAGCAGTTCTTC | CASSLGTGRRVSNEQFF
NA | TRBJ2-1 | NA | TRBV4-2 | TGTGCCAGCAGCCAAGTAGAGCGCCCTCTCTACAATGAGCAGTTCTTC | CASSQVERPLYNEQFF
TRBD1 | TRBJ1-1 | NA | TRBV5-1 | TGCGCCAGCAGCTTGGGAGGACAGGGGGCGAACACTGAAGCTTTCTTT | CASSLGGQGANTEAFF
NA | TRBJ1-1 | NA | TRBV11-1 | TGTGCCAGCAGCTTAGCGAGGACTGAAGCTTTCTTT | CASSLARTEAFF
TRBD2 | TRBJ2-7 | NA | TRBV6-1 | TGTGCCAGCAGTGGGACTAGCGGGAGCTACGAGCAGTACTTC | CASSGTSGSYEQYF
NA | TRBJ2-2 | NA | TRBV6-1 | TGTGCCAGCAGACACCCGGGGTCGGTCGGGGAGCTGTTTTTT | CASRHPGSVGELFF
NA | TRBJ1-4 | NA | TRBV4-2 | TGTGCCAGCAGCCAAGAGTGGGCAACTAATGAAAAACTGTTTTTT | CASSQEWATNEKLFF
NA | TRBJ1-3 | NA | TRBV5-1 | TGCGCCAGCAGCTTGGGCCGGTCTGGAAACACCATATATTTT | CASSLGRSGNTIYF
NA | TRBJ1-2 | NA | TRBV6-6 | TGTGCCAGCAGTTACGGACGGAGCTATGGCTACACCTTC | CASSYGRSYGYTF
TRBD2 | TRBJ2-1 | once | TRBV27 | TGTGCCAGCAGTTTATCGAAAACTAGCGGGAGTCATAATGAGCAGTTCTTC | CASSLSKTSGSHNEQFF
NA | TRBJ2-6 | NA | TRBV6-5 | TGTGCCAGCAGTTACAGGGTGGACTCTGGGGCCAACGTCCTGACTTTC | CASSYRVDSGANVLTF
NA | TRBJ2-1 | NA | TRBV6-5 | TGTGCCAGCAGTTACGCAAGCGGAAGCTCCTACAATGAGCAGTTCTTC | CASSYASGSSYNEQFF
NA | TRBJ2-3 | NA | TRBV19 | TGTGCCAGTAGTATAGGGACAGATACGCAGTATTTT | CASSIGTDTQYF
NA | TRBJ1-2 | NA | TRBV5-1 | TGCGCCAGCCGTCTGTCTGAAGTGGTGGGCTATGGCTACACCTTC | CASRLSEVVGYGYTF
TRBD1 | TRBJ1-1 | once | TRBV27 | TGTGCCAGCAGTAGGGGGACAGGGGGAAACACTGAAGCTTTCTTT | CASSRGTGGNTEAFF
TRBD2 | TRBJ2-3 | NA | TRBV5-6 | TGTGCCAGCAGCCAATCCGGGACTAGCCGACTCACAGATACGCAGTATTTT | CASSQSGTSRLTDTQYF
NA | TRBJ2-4 | NA | TRBV2 | TGTGCCAGCAGTAGCGCCAAAAACATTCAGTACTTC | CASSSAKNIQYF
NA | TRBJ2-7 | NA | TRBV4-1 | TGCGCCAGCAGCCAAGAGACTCGTGCCTCCTACGAGCAGTACTTC | CASSQETRASYEQYF
TRBD2 | TRBJ2-1 | NA | TRBV5-1 | TGCGCCAGCAGCCCGACTAGCGGGAGTTACAATGAGCAGTTCTTC | CASSPTSGSYNEQFF
TRBD1 | TRBJ1-6 | NA | TRBV11-1 | TGTGCCAGCAGCTTAGACGACAGGGGGCTGTCACCCCTCCACTTT | CASSLDDRGLSPLHF
TRBD2 | TRBJ2-7 | NA | TRBV4-3 | TGCGCCAGCAGCCAGGGACTAGCGGGCTCCTACGAGCAGTACTTC | CASSQGLAGSYEQYF
TRBD1 | TRBJ2-7 | NA | TRBV6-5 | TGTGCCAGCAGTTACTCGGCAGGGGGCTACGAGCAGTACTTC | CASSYSAGGYEQYF
NA | TRBJ1-1 | NA | TRBV10-1 | TGCGCCAGCAGAATCCCTGGACTGAACACTGAAGCTTTCTTT | CASRIPGLNTEAFF
NA | TRBJ2-2 | NA | TRBV12-5 | TGTGCTAGTGGTCCCTCAAAGGCGGGGCCCGGGGAGCTGTTTTTT | CASGPSKAGPGELFF
NA | TRBJ2-3 | NA | TRBV15 | TGTGCCACCAGCAGAGATGCTACCCACACAGATACGCAGTATTTT | CATSRDATHTDTQYF
NA | TRBJ2-7 | NA | TRBV29-1 | TGCAGCGTTGTGACCCCGAGAATGAGCGAGCAGTACTTC | CSVVTPRMSEQYF
TRBD2 | TRBJ2-3 | NA | TRBV5-1 | TGCGCCAGCAGGACTAGCGGGAGCACAGATACGCAGTATTTT | CASRTSGSTDTQYF
TRBD1 | TRBJ2-7 | NA | TRBV4-1 | TGCGCCAGCAGCCCTAAGACAGGGTACGAGCAGTACTTC | CASSPKTGYEQYF
TRBD1 | TRBJ2-7 | once | TRBV23-1 | TGCGCCAGCAGTCAAATCTTAGCAGGGGGTGCGGAGCAGTACTTC | CASSQILAGGAEQYF
TRBD2 | TRBJ2-1 | NA | TRBV4-3 | TGCGCCAGCAGCCAAGAACTAGCGGGAGGGCTAGATAATAATGAGCAGTTCTTC | CASSQELAGGLDNNEQFF
TRBD1 | TRBJ1-1 | NA | TRBV11-3 | TGTGCCAGCAGCCACAGGGGGAGGACTGAAGCTTTCTTT | CASSHRGRTEAFF
TRBD2 | TRBJ2-1 | NA | TRBV6-5 | TGTGCCAGTTCCTCCCTAGCGGGGATTCTCAATGAGCAGTTCTTC | CASSSLAGILNEQFF
NA | TRBJ2-5 | NA | TRBV6-7 | TGTGCCAGCAGTTACTCGGCCCTGGGAGAGACCCAGTACTTC | CASSYSALGETQYF
NA | TRBJ1-2 | NA | TRBV6-1 | TGTGCCAGCAGTGAAGCGCTCAGGGGTGGCTACACCTTC | CASSEALRGGYTF
TRBD2 | TRBJ2-7 | NA | TRBV9 | TGTGCCAGCACCCATACGACTAGCGGGAGCTCCTACGAGCAGTACTTC | CASTHTTSGSSYEQYF
NA | TRBJ2-7 | NA | TRBV6-6 | TGTGCCAGCAGCGGGATCCCCACCTACGAGCAGTACTTC | CASSGIPTYEQYF
TRBD2 | TRBJ2-7 | NA | TRBV6-1 | TGTGCCAGCACCTCGACTAGCGCAATACCCTACGAGCAGTACTTC | CASTSTSAIPYEQYF
TRBD2 | TRBJ2-1 | NA | TRBV5-6 | TGTGCCAGCAGCTTGGGTCTAGCGGACTACAATGAGCAGTTCTTC | CASSLGLADYNEQFF
TRBD1 | TRBJ1-6 | once | TRBV30 | TGTGCCTGGAGTGTAAGGGGACAGAATAATTCACCCCTCCACTTT | CAWSVRGQNNSPLHF
NA | TRBJ1-2 | once | TRBV2 | TGTGCCAGCCAAGATACAGGGAGACGGTATGGCTACACCTTC | CASQDTGRRYGYTF